The rows below give T cell receptor beta chains drawn from one sample of a study of shared clonotypes between healthy human individuals. Generated by immunoSEQ multiplex PCR, the TCRdb table keeps only in-frame clones and is missing some. The sample includes some 1.4 million clones, about 96% of them seen just once. Sequencing was performed on naive CD4+ T cells sorted from blood. Receptor source: a man aged 30 to 39 in good health. Both conserved end residues are part of each CDR3. D genes are given only for firm matches. Rows give clone size only sometimes, using once, few, many, or a class for an expanded clone.

clone_size	j_call	d_call	v_call	cdr3_aa
once	TRBJ2-7	-	TRBV5-1	CASSLGTHPYEQYF
-	TRBJ2-1	TRBD1	TRBV15	CATSRDRPGQVQFF
-	TRBJ1-2	-	TRBV28	CASSLWSDSYTF
-	TRBJ1-1	TRBD1	TRBV5-5	CASSPGQGNTEAFF
-	TRBJ2-7	TRBD2	TRBV10-2	CASRTGGVSYEQYF
-	TRBJ1-1	TRBD1	TRBV6-5	CASSRTGADTEAFF
-	TRBJ2-7	-	TRBV28	CASSTRDGLAYEQYF
-	TRBJ1-3	-	TRBV7-9	CASSPGNTIYF
-	TRBJ2-5	-	TRBV28	CASLGGAPEPETQYF
-	TRBJ2-6	-	TRBV5-6	CASSLAGANVLTF
-	TRBJ2-3	-	TRBV29-1	CSVGVSGFTDTQYF
-	TRBJ2-7	-	TRBV6-5	CASSYNRMAGEQYF
-	TRBJ2-1	-	TRBV28	CASSFLGGQFF
-	TRBJ2-2	TRBD2	TRBV11-1	CASSRTSVRNTGELFF
-	TRBJ1-1	-	TRBV10-2	CASSPGTDTEAFF
-	TRBJ2-3	-	TRBV9	CASSVVEGTDTQYF
-	TRBJ2-3	-	TRBV18	CASSLIDTTDTQYF
-	TRBJ2-2	-	TRBV6-1	CASSEAYGKVFF
-	TRBJ2-1	TRBD1	TRBV18	CASSPGTASYNEQFF
once	TRBJ1-1	TRBD1	TRBV19	CASRDRGGTEAFF
-	TRBJ1-1	-	TRBV10-3	CAISGVGEGVAFF
once	TRBJ1-4	-	TRBV18	CASSAQNSEKLFF
once	TRBJ2-1	-	TRBV4-1	CASSQEKAGFIYNEQFF
-	TRBJ2-3	-	TRBV5-1	CASRRGDKLDTQYF
once	TRBJ2-7	TRBD2	TRBV10-1	CASSESVAGEQYF
-	TRBJ1-1	-	TRBV29-1	CSVEGGMNTEAFF
-	TRBJ2-4	TRBD2	TRBV5-6	CASSFSGGKNIQYF